This T cell receptor beta chain comes out of a study of human T cells and chemical hapten exposure. This clonotype was observed many times. Described time point: pre-sensitization, week 0. As to treatment: therapeutic diphenylcyclopropenone sensitization with weekly scalp DPC. Whole blood, unfractionated, served as the material for total RNA extraction. TCRdb analysed the RACE reads with MiXCR anew, one entry per CDR3 protein. The sample has tens of thousands of distinct CDR3 sequences; approximately 12% are singletons. V lost 3 bases to trimming and J lost 0 bases, with 3 bases between them. CDR3 length: 12 residues. Germline V gives CDR1 DFQATT, CDR2 SNEGSKA (reference sequence).

The receptor was derived from a woman in her thirties or forties with alopecia areata. Some clones in this sample may be carry-over from other donors' samples. This rearrangement joins TRBV20-1 to TRBJ1-3; no definite D call. The specimen comprised whole blood, sampled in connection with sensitization to the hapten diphenylcyclopropenone (DPC). CDR3 in DNA: TGCAGTGCTAGGAGCTCTGGAAACACCATATATTTT. Its translation is CSARSSGNTIYF.